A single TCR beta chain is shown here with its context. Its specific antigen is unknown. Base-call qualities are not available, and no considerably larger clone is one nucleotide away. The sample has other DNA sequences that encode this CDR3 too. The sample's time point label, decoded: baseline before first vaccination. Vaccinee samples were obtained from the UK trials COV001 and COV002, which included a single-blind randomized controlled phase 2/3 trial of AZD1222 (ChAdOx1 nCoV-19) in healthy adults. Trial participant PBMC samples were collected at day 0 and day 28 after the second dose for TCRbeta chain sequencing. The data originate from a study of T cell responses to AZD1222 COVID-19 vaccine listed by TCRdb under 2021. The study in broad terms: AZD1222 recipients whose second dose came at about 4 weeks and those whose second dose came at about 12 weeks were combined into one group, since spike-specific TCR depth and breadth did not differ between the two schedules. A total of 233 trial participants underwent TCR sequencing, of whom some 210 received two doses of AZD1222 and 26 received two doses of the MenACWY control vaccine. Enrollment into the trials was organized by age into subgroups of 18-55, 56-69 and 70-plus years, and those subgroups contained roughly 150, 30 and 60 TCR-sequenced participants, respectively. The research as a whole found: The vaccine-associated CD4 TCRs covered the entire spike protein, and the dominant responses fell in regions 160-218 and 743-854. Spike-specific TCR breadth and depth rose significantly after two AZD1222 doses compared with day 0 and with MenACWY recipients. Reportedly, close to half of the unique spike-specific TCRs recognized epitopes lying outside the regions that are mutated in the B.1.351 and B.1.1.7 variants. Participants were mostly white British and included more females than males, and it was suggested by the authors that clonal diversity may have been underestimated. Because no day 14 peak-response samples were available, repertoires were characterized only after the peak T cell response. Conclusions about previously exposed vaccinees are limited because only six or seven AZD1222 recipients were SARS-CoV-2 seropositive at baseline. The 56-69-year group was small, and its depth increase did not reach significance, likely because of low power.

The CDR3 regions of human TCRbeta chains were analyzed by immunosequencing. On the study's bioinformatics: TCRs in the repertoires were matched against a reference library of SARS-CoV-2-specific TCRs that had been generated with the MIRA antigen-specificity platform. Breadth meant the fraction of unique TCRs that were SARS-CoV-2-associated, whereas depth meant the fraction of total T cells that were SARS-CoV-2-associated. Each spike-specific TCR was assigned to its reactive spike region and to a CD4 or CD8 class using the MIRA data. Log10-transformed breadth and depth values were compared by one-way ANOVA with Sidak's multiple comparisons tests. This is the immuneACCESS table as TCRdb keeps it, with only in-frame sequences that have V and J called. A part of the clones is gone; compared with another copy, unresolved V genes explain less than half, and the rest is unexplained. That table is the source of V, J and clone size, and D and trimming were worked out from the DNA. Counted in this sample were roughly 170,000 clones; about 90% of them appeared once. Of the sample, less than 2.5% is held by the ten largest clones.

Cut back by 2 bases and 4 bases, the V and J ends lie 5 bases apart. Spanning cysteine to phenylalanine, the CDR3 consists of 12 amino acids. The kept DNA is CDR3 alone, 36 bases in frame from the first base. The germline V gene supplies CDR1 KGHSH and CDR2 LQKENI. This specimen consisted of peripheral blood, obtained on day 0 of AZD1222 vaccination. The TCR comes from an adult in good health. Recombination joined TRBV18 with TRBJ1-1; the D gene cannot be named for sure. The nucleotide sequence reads TGTGCCAGCTCACCATGGGGCACTGAAGCTTTCTTT. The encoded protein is CASSPWGTEAFF. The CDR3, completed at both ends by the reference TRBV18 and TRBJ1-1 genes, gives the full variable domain NAGVMQNPRHLVRRRGQEARLRCSPMKGHSHVYWYRQLPEEGLKFMVYLQKENIIDESGMPKERFSAEFPKEGPSILRIQQVVRGDSAAYFCASSPWGTEAFFGQGTRLTVV.